This TCR beta chain was retrieved from a study of T cells after posttransplantation cyclophosphamide listed by TCRdb under 2016. For the study in its entirety: Using TRB sequencing, the study followed how the T cell repertoire reconstituted after myeloablative bone marrow transplantation in which posttransplantation cyclophosphamide served as GVHD prophylaxis. Antigen receptor sequencing covered samples from 35 PTCy-treated patients and fewer than 20 of their related bone marrow donors. Blood from every one of the 30 to 35 PTCy patients who had 1-year posttransplant specimens underwent TRB sequencing. TRB sequencing was also done on up to 3 additional blood samples from 2 to 5.2 years after transplant in 3 patients, and on pretransplant blood from a handful of patients. Because TRA and TRB clonality correlated tightly in roughly 10 samples, the subsequent TCR analyses were limited to TRB only. Public TRB sequences were checked against a database of over 3,000 sequences associated with responses to pathogens, tumor antigens, self-antigens and alloantigens. Study-wide findings and limitations: Donor-recipient similarity was low at 1-2 months but rose over the first year, and later blood repertoires were often dominated by donor CD8+ memory clones. Across the 35 to 45 patients, TRB clonality was highly associated with recipient CMV seropositivity and CMV reactivation, and diversity with PTCy was similar to that in the CNI/methotrexate controls. The TRB repertoires of T cells infiltrating skin or GI tract showed only limited overlap with the TRB repertoires of T cells in blood.

The treatment or condition label here, explained by the study, means: high-dose cyclophosphamide on days +3 and +4 as single-agent GVHD prophylaxis. Busulfan and fludarabine conditioning, a related or unrelated marrow graft, and cyclophosphamide on days +3 and +4 were given to PTCy patients. PTCy-treated patients came from a prospective multi-institutional clinical trial. Mononuclear cells from peripheral blood and bone marrow were separated by Ficoll-Hypaque density centrifugation and then cryopreserved. CD4+ and CD8+ T cells, including naive and memory subsets, were sorted by FACS on a FACSAria II. The germline V and J ends show losses of 6 bases and 3 bases respectively, and no gene match explains 17 bases of the junction. Sequences SEHNR (CDR1) and FQNEAQ (CDR2) are obtained from the germline V gene (reference sequence). Including cysteine and phenylalanine, the CDR3 has 19 amino acids. Kept here is only the CDR3 DNA, which spans 57 bases and is read in frame from base 1.

TRB sequencing was run on genomic DNA with either the immunoSEQ assay at survey resolution or the hsTCRB kit. In the authors' own workflow: The immunoSEQ software handled initial read processing, and the LymphoSeq R package was used for repertoire analyses. Clonality was computed as 1 minus normalized Shannon entropy; Gini coefficient was also calculated for each TRB dataset. To infer phenotypes in unsorted samples, TRB sequences from sorted subsets of the recipient or donor were mapped onto the unsorted samples of the same recipient. Sourced from immuneACCESS, this table was stored by TCRdb with only in-frame sequences that have V and J called. A share of the clones is absent; for the studies checked, an unresolved V gene accounts for under half, and the remainder has no known explanation. V and J calls and clone size are those listed in that table; D and trimming were worked out from the DNA. Present in this sample are about 910 clones, approximately 60% of which were seen just once. The leading ten clones occupy 60% to 70% of the sample.

This clone was observed a few times. Its antigen is unknown. There are no base qualities to consult, and no much larger clone falls within one base. This clonotype was obtained from a male patient in his fifties who received an allogeneic stem cell transplant from an unrelated donor, was CMV-positive, and had acute GVHD only. After a transplant, the donor of the graft may account for some T cells. The sample consisted of CD8+ T cells sorted from blood, taken after allogeneic stem cell transplant with posttransplant cyclophosphamide. The rearranged segments are TRBV7-9 and TRBJ2-1, and TRBD2 aligns with 10 junction nucleotides. In nucleotides, the sequence is TGTGCCAGCAGTATATGGCTAGCGGGGGCCCCCCTACGCTACAATGAGCAGTTCTTC. Its translation is CASSIWLAGAPLRYNEQFF.